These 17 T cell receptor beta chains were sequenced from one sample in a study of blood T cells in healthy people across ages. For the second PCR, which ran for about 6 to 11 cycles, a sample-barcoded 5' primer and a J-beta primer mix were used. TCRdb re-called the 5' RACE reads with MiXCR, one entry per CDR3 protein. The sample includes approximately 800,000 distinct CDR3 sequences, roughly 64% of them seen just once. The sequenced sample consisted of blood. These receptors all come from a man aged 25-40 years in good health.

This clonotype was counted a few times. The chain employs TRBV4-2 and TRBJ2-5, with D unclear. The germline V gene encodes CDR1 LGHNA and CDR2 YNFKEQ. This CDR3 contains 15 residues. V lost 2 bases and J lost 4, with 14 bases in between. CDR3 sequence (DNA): TGTGCCAGCAGCCAATTCCTGGGAACGGGAGAGACCCAGTACTTC. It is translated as CASSQFLGTGETQYF.

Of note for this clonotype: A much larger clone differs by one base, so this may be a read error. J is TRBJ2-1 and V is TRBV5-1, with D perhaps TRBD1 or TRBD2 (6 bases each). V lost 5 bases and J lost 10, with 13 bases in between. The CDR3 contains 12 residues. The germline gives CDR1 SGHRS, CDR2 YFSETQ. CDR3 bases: TGCGCCAGCAGTTCCGGGGGCTACGAGCAGTTCTTC. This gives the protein CASSSGGYEQFF. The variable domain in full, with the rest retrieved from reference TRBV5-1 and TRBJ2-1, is KAGVTQTPRYLIKTRGQQVTLSCSPISGHRSVSWYQQTPGQGLQFLFEYFSETQRNKGNFPGRFSGRQFSNSRSEMNVSTLELGDSALYLCASSSGGYEQFFGPGTRLTVL.

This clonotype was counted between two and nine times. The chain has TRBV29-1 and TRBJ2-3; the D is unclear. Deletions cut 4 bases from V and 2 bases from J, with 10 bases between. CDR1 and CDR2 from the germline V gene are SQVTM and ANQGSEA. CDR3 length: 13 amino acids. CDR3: CSVVSPLTDTQYF. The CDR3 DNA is TGCAGCGTTGTCAGCCCACTCACAGATACGCAGTATTTT.

This chain's CDR3 is CASSQERGQSEQYF. The CDR3 bases are TGCGCCAGCAGCCAAGAGCGCGGACAATCCGAGCAGTACTTC. The rearrangement joins TRBV4-3 to TRBJ2-5, with a possible D match to TRBD1 (5 bases). Near its end, the DNA agrees better with TRBJ2-7, so the J call may be wrong. Germline CDR1 and CDR2: LGHNA and YSLEER. The CDR3 consists of 14 residues.

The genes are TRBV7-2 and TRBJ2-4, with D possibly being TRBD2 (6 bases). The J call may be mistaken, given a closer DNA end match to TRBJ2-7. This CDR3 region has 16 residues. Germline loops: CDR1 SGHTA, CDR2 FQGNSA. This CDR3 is CASSFRSGDGTYEQYF. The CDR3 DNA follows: TGTGCCAGCAGCTTTCGTTCGGGGGACGGGACCTACGAGCAGTACTTC.

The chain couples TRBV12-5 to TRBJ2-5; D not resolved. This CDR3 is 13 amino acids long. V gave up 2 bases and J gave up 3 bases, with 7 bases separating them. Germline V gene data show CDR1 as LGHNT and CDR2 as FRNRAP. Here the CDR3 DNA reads TGTGCTAGTGGTTTGAGTCAGAAAGAGACCCAGTACTTC. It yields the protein CASGLSQKETQYF.

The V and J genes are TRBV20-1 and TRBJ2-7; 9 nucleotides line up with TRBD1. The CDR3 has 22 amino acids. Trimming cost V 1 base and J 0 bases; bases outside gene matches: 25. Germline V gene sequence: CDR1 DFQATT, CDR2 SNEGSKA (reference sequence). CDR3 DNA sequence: TGCAGTGCTAGAGGAGGAGCGCGCTCGGGGACAGGGCTGCGGGGGAGCTCCTACGAGCAGTACTTC. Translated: CSARGGARSGTGLRGSSYEQYF.

The CDR3 DNA follows: TGTGCCAGCAGCTCCCCGGCCAGGGCCACTGAAGCTTTCTTT. Translation gives CASSSPARATEAFF. The V call is TRBV6-2 or TRBV6-3, the J call TRBJ1-1; perhaps TRBD1 as D (5 bases). Trimming shortened V by 6 bases and J by 4 bases, and 15 bases separated the two germline ends. The CDR3 extends over 14 amino acids. CDR1 MNHEY and CDR2 SVGEGT come from the germline V gene.

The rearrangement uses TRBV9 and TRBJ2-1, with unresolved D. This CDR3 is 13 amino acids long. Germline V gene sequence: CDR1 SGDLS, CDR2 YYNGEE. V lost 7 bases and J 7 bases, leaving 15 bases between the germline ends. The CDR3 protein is CASGSFLNNEQFF. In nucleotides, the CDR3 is TGTGCCAGCGGATCATTTTTAAATAATGAGCAGTTCTTC. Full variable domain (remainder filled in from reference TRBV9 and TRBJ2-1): DSGVTQTPKHLITATGQRVTLRCSPRSGDLSVYWYQQSLDQGLQFLIQYYNGEERAKGNILERFSAQQFPDLHSELNLSSLELGDSALYFCASGSFLNNEQFFGPGTRLTVL.

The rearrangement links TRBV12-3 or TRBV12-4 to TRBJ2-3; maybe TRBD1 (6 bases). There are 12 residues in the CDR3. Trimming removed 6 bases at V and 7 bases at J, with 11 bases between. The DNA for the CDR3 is TGTGCCAGCAGACAGGGTTACTATACGCAGTATTTT. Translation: CASRQGYYTQYF.

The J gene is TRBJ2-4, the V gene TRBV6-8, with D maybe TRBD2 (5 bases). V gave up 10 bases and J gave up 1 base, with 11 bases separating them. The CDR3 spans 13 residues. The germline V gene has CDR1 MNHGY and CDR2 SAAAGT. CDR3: CATPLAAKNIQYF. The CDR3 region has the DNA TGTGCCACCCCGTTAGCGGCCAAAAACATTCAGTACTTC.

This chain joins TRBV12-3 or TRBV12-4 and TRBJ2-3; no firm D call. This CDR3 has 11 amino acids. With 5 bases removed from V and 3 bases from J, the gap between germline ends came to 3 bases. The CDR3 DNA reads TGTGCCAGCAGTATGACAGATACGCAGTATTTT. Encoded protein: CASSMTDTQYF.

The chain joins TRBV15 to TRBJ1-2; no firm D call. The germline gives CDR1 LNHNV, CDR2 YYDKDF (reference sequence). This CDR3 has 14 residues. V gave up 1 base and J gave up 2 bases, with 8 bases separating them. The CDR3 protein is CATSRGVSNYGYTF. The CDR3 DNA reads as TGTGCCACCAGCAGAGGGGTGAGCAACTATGGCTACACCTTC. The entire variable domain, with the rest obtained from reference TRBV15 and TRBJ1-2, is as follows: DAMVIQNPRYQVTQFGKPVTLSCSQTLNHNVMYWYQQKSSQAPKLLFHYYDKDFNNEADTPDNFQSRRPNTSFCFLDIRSPGLGDTAMYLCATSRGVSNYGYTFGSGTRLTVV.

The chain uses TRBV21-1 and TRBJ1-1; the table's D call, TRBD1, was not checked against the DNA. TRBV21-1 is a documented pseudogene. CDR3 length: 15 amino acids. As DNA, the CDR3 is TGTGCCAGCAGCAAGATCCAGAAGGGCGGGTTGAGCGCTTTCTTT. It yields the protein CASSKIQKGGLSAFF.

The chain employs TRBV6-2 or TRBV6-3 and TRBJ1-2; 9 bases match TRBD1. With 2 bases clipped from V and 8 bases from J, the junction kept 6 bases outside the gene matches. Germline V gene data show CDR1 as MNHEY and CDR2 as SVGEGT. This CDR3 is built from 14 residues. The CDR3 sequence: CASSYRGQGGGYTF. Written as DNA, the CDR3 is TGTGCCAGCAGTTACCGGGGACAGGGCGGAGGCTACACCTTC.

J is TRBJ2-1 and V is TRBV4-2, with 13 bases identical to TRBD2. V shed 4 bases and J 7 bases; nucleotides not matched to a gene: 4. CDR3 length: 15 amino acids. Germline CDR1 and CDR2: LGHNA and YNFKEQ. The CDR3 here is CASSRGLAGRNEQFF. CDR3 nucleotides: TGTGCCAGCAGCCGGGGACTAGCGGGGCGTAATGAGCAGTTCTTC.

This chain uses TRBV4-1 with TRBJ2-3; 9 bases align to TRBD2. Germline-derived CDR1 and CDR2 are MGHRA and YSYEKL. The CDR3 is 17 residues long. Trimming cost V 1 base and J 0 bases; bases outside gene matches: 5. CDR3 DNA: TGCGCCAGCAGCCAAGGCCCCGGGACTAGCAGCACAGATACGCAGTATTTT. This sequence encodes CASSQGPGTSSTDTQYF.